The 15 T cell receptor beta chains listed next were all sequenced from one sample in a study of Ad26.COV2.S vaccination and SARS-CoV-2 variants. Clones were read by immunoSEQ multiplex PCR, and TCRdb kept only the in-frame ones, dropping some. The sample records around 370,000 clones, about 90% being singletons. The starting material was peripheral blood, obtained after recovery from COVID-19. These receptor sequences come from a human donor who had recovered from COVID-19.

This clone was seen more than once but under ten times. The chain employs TRBV6-5 and TRBJ1-5, with TRBD1 as a possible D gene (5 bases). The CDR3 totals 13 residues. Germline V gives CDR1 MNHEY, CDR2 SVGAGI. With 6 bases removed from V and 7 bases from J, the gap between germline ends came to 13 bases. The CDR3 coding sequence is TGTGCCAGCAGCTGGGGCTTCGACCAGCCCCAGCATTTT. Translation: CASSWGFDQPQHF.

The chain combines TRBV2 with TRBJ2-2, with 11 positions matching TRBD1. Germline CDR1 is SNHLY and CDR2 is FYNNEI. This CDR3 region has 17 residues. Unmatched junction bases numbered 12, after V lost 7 bases and J lost 5 bases. The DNA for the CDR3 is TGTGCCAGCACCGCCGGGACAGGGGGATTTGGAACCGGGGAGCTGTTTTTT. As protein: CASTAGTGGFGTGELFF.

The chain recombines TRBV4-1 with TRBJ1-2, with 10 bases identical to TRBD1. The CDR3 is made up of 15 amino acids. The V gene's germline CDR1 is MGHRA and CDR2 YSYEKL. V lost 5 bases to trimming and J lost 4 bases; unmatched junction nucleotides: 7. The chain's CDR3 is CASSDTDRGFYGYTF. CDR3 sequence (DNA): TGCGCCAGCAGCGATACGGACAGGGGGTTCTATGGCTACACCTTC.

The rearrangement links TRBV5-4 to TRBJ1-4, with D hard to call. There are 15 residues in the CDR3. CDR1 is SGHNT and CDR2 is YYREEE in the germline V gene (reference sequence). Trimming removed 4 bases from V and 0 bases from J, with 10 bases in between. The DNA of the CDR3 is TGTGCCAGCAGCACAGCCACGGCAACTAATGAAAAACTGTTTTTT. Amino acid sequence: CASSTATATNEKLFF.

V is TRBV6-5 and J is TRBJ1-3, with D hard to call. Trimming pared 6 bases from V and 1 base from J, leaving 10 bases between. Germline V gene lookup returns CDR1 MNHEY and CDR2 SVGAGI. The CDR3 has 14 residues. CDR3 nucleotide sequence: TGTGCCAGCAGGAACGCGGGGTCTGGAAACACCATATATTTT. Its protein product is CASRNAGSGNTIYF.

The rearrangement links TRBV18 to TRBJ2-1; D perhaps matches TRBD2 (6 bases). The V end was cut by 6 bases, the J end by 6 bases, with 12 bases between. The CDR3 contains 13 residues. Looked up from germline, CDR1 is KGHSH and CDR2 is LQKENI. CDR3 loop: CASSLKAGNEQFF. CDR3 DNA sequence: TGTGCCAGCTCCCTAAAAGCGGGCAATGAGCAGTTCTTC.

The chain couples TRBV9 to TRBJ1-3; the D gene is possibly TRBD1 (5 bases). CDR1 and CDR2 (germline): SGDLS, YYNGEE. The CDR3 spans 15 residues. Between the trimmed V and J ends, which lost 6 bases and 2 bases, there was a span of 15 bases. The CDR3 sequence: CASTGGLAAGNTIYF. The CDR3 nucleotides are TGTGCCAGCACGGGGGGTCTCGCGGCTGGAAACACCATATATTTT.

To note about this clone: Because the CDR3 is missing its conserved closing phenylalanine or tryptophan, this is likely a read error. The DNA is omitted, as the CDR3 cannot be located on it reliably, and the CDR3 follows TCRdb's listing. The V call is TRBV6-5, the J call TRBJ2-7; TRBD1 is taken as the D call from the table, unchecked against the DNA. Looked up from germline, CDR1 is MNHEY and CDR2 is SVGAGI. With termini counted, the CDR3 has 13 amino acids. The CDR3 loop reads CASSPPRTGIDQR.

This chain links TRBV10-3 with TRBJ2-5; D is unresolved. V was cut by 3 bases and J by 5 bases, with 13 bases left in between. This CDR3 has 14 amino acids. Germline V gives CDR1 ENHRY, CDR2 SYGVKD. Written as DNA, the CDR3 is TGTGCCATCAGTGATTCCGTGTCTGGGGAGACCCAGTACTTC. Its translation is CAISDSVSGETQYF.

The rearrangement uses TRBV5-6 and TRBJ1-5; no clear D. Germline assignment: CDR1 SGHDT and CDR2 YYEEEE. The germline V and J ends were trimmed by 4 bases and 0 bases, with 11 bases remaining between them. CDR3 size: 15 residues. For the CDR3, the DNA is TGTGCCAGCAGCATTCGACCTTATAGCAATCAGCCCCAGCATTTT. Translation: CASSIRPYSNQPQHF.

Here the CDR3 reads CASSLGGLSGNTIYF. The CDR3 DNA follows: TGTGCCAGCAGCTTGGGAGGCCTCTCTGGAAACACCATATATTTT. The chain carries TRBV5-4 and TRBJ1-3; D gene uncertain. Germline CDR1 is SGHNT and CDR2 is YYREEE (reference sequence). The CDR3 runs 15 residues. V was pared by 0 bases and J by 0 bases, with 7 bases between.

The chain carries TRBV7-9 and TRBJ1-1; D remains ambiguous. The CDR3 has 14 amino acids. Germline lookup yields CDR1 SEHNR and CDR2 FQNEAQ (reference sequence). Trimming pared 0 bases from V and 7 bases from J, leaving 12 bases between. This chain's CDR3 is CASSLAVGKDEAFF. The CDR3 region has the DNA TGTGCCAGCAGCTTAGCAGTCGGGAAGGATGAAGCTTTCTTT.

The chain uses TRBV7-7 and TRBJ2-2, with TRBD2 matching 13 bases. CDR3 length: 18 amino acids. Germline values: CDR1 SSHAT, CDR2 FNYEAQ (reference sequence). J gave up 3 bases and V 5 bases, and 9 bases lay outside the gene matches. CDR3 DNA: TGTGCCAGCAGCCGGACTAGCGGGGGACCCCGGGACACCGGGGAGCTGTTTTTT. Its translation is CASSRTSGGPRDTGELFF.

J is TRBJ1-1 and V is TRBV6-2 or TRBV6-3; D may be TRBD1 (5 bases). CDR1 is MNHEY, CDR2 SVGEGT, per germline. CDR3 length: 14 amino acids. Trimming took 2 bases from V and 10 from J, leaving 17 bases between them. For the CDR3, the DNA is TGTGCCAGCAGTTACGGCTCGGGACTCCGGGGAGCTTTCTTT. Translation gives CASSYGSGLRGAFF.

The V call is TRBV5-1, the J call TRBJ1-4; unclear D gene. Germline V gives CDR1 SGHRS, CDR2 YFSETQ. The CDR3 has 14 residues. Trimming left V 0 bases short and J 6 bases short, with 9 bases between. This chain's CDR3 is CASSLGPEDEKLFF. The CDR3 DNA follows: TGCGCCAGCAGCTTGGGGCCCGAAGATGAAAAACTGTTTTTT.